Below, one T cell receptor beta chain is given with its context. With a J-beta primer mix and a sample-barcoded 5' primer, a second PCR ran about 6 to 11 cycles. TCRdb called the 5' RACE reads again in MiXCR, with one record for every CDR3 protein. The sample contains over 500,000 distinct CDR3 sequences, about 29% of which appear only once. These data are taken from a study of blood T cells in healthy people across ages. In the study overall: Template switching recovered approximately one barcoded beta molecule for every two T cells.

CDR1 and CDR2 (germline): SEHNR, FQNEAQ (reference sequence). V was shortened by 5 bases and J by 1 base, with 11 bases between the two germline ends. The CDR3 is 15 amino acids. These data also featured in a second study, about T cells of mothers and their children. As that report states: Donation involved three healthy Caucasian mothers and the six children that they had. Barcodes for each sample and 2-4 random nucleotides were added by the M1S primer used in the second PCR.

The V call is TRBV7-9, the J call TRBJ2-2; D call uncertain. Sequencing was performed on blood. The clonotype was recovered from a boy between 2 and 10 years old in good health. The CDR3 protein is CASSPPGVNTGELFF. The CDR3 DNA is TGTGCCAGCAGCCCCCCTGGGGTGAACACCGGGGAGCTGTTTTTT.